This TCR beta chain was profiled in a study of CXCR3-negative and CXCR3-positive naive CD8 T cells. Points from the study as a whole: CXCR3-positive naive cells carried more hydrophobic TRB CDR3s than CXCR3-negative naive cells did.

The CDR3 has 11 residues. From germline, CDR1 is MDHEN and CDR2 SYDVKM. Each TRB cDNA library was prepared by 5' RACE (with UMI labels). TCRdb reanalyzed the 5' RACE reads and collapses them to one entry per CDR3 protein, without DNA. The sample totals over 70,000 distinct CDR3 sequences. A remark on this clonotype: What it binds is unknown.

The V and J genes are TRBV28 and TRBJ2-1. Sequencing was carried out using naive CXCR3+ CD8+ T cells from blood. As to subset: CD45RO-CCR7+CD27+CD95- naive CD8+ T cells expressing CXCR3 (TNR3+). This receptor was identified in a human donor in good health. Some clones in this sample may be carry-over from other donors' samples. CDR3 in amino acids: CASSFVREQFF.